Shown below are 9 T cell receptor beta chains from a single sample sequenced in a study of cytomegalovirus exposure and HLA in healthy donors. In the PCR, 60 Vbeta and 13 Jbeta primers were used. Only in-frame clones appear in the TCRdb table, and some are missing; sequencing was by immunoSEQ multiplex PCR. Of more than 80,000 clones in the sample, about 77% were seen once. The sequencing sample was made of PBMCs. The receptors come from a man in his 60s in good health and CMV-seronegative.

The CDR3 spells CASSFRGQNTIYF. Here the CDR3 DNA reads TGTGCCAGCAGTTTCAGGGGGCAGAACACCATATATTTT. This chain connects TRBV14 to TRBJ1-3; 8 bases match TRBD1. The ends lost 6 bases at V and 7 bases at J; junction bases unmatched: 5. The germline V gene encodes CDR1 SGHDN and CDR2 FVKESK. The CDR3 contains 13 residues. The full variable domain, in which reference TRBV14 and TRBJ1-3 provide the parts outside the CDR3, is EAGVTQFPSHSVIEKGQTVTLRCDPISGHDNLYWYRRVMGKEIKFLLHFVKESKQDESGMPNNRFLAERTGGTYSTLKVQPAELEDSGVYFCASSFRGQNTIYFGEGSWLTVV.

The chain uses TRBV6-6 and TRBJ1-1, with TRBD1 identical over 7 bases. Germline values: CDR1 MNHNY, CDR2 SVGAGI (reference sequence). The CDR3 extends over 15 amino acids. Unmatched junction bases numbered 10, after V lost 6 bases and J lost 3 bases. CDR3 sequence (DNA): TGTGCCAGCAGCCACGACAGGGATGGGTACACTGAAGCTTTCTTT. It is translated as CASSHDRDGYTEAFF.

The V gene is TRBV5-6, the J gene TRBJ1-2; no reliable D call. The V end was cut by 3 bases, the J end by 0 bases, with 15 bases between. CDR3 size: 16 residues. Germline V gives CDR1 SGHDT, CDR2 YYEEEE. CDR3 DNA: TGTGCCAGCAGCTGGGAGACTGGGCACCCTAACTATGGCTACACCTTC. Its protein product is CASSWETGHPNYGYTF.

This clone was observed a few times. CDR3 in amino acids: CASSILSSGWTQPQHF. For the CDR3, the DNA is TGTGCCAGTAGTATTCTTTCATCAGGGTGGACTCAGCCCCAGCATTTT. The chain links TRBV19 to TRBJ1-5; weak D call: TRBD1 (5 bases). Germline V lookup: CDR1 LNHDA, CDR2 SQIVND (reference sequence). This CDR3 is built from 16 residues. V lost 3 bases and J 6 bases, leaving 18 bases between the germline ends.

The chain couples TRBV28 to TRBJ1-1; D possibly corresponds to TRBD1 (5 bases). Germline CDR1 MDHEN, CDR2 SYDVKM. V lost 6 bases, J lost 3 bases, and 17 bases lay in between. This CDR3 has 15 amino acids. The CDR3 protein is CASSSPRDGDTEAFF. The CDR3 DNA reads TGTGCCAGCAGCTCACCCAGGGATGGGGACACTGAAGCTTTCTTT.

The V call is TRBV19, the J call TRBJ1-5, with 8 bases that match TRBD1. CDR3 length: 14 residues. Germline V gives CDR1 LNHDA, CDR2 SQIVND (reference sequence). V trimming: 4 bases; J trimming: 7 bases; junction bases outside the gene matches: 6. The CDR3 DNA reads TGTGCCAGTAGTACCCAGGGGGCAAGACAGCCCCAGCATTTT. Residues: CASSTQGARQPQHF.

The V gene is TRBV7-3, the J gene TRBJ2-3; D might be TRBD2 (6 bases). V was shortened by 2 bases and J by 10 bases, with 13 bases between the two germline ends. This CDR3 spans 13 amino acids. Germline V gene data show CDR1 as SGHTA and CDR2 as FQGTGA. The CDR3: CASSLFRRDAQYF. The CDR3 DNA sequence: TGTGCCAGCAGCTTATTCAGGCGGGACGCGCAGTATTTT.

The chain employs TRBV7-2 and TRBJ2-3; 15 nucleotides match TRBD2. Per the germline V gene, CDR1 is SGHTA and CDR2 is FQGNSA. This CDR3 has 16 amino acids. J lost 4 bases, V lost 4 bases, and 3 bases had no gene match. The chain's CDR3 is CASSSGLAGGADTQYF. The CDR3, as DNA: TGTGCCAGCAGCTCCGGACTAGCGGGGGGGGCAGATACGCAGTATTTT.

The gene calls are TRBV29-1 and TRBJ2-1; TRBD2 aligns across 14 bases. Trimming cost V 3 bases and J 8 bases; bases outside gene matches: 15. The CDR3 spans 18 residues. The germline V gene has CDR1 SQVTM and CDR2 ANQGSEA. CDR3 sequence reads: CSVEGGGVGLAGGYEQFF. CDR3 coding DNA: TGCAGCGTTGAGGGGGGAGGGGTCGGACTAGCGGGGGGTTATGAGCAGTTCTTC.